These 5 T cell receptor beta chains originate from one sample sequenced in a study of beta chain features in type 1 diabetes. The entirety of the isolated RNA underwent reverse transcription, so expressed TCRB transcripts were sequenced. Clones were sequenced by immunoSEQ multiplex PCR, and TCRdb holds only the in-frame ones, with some missing. The table lists around 330,000 clones, more than 9.5% of them singletons. The sample comprised naive CD4+ T cells from blood. These receptors originate from a woman in her 30s in good health.

This clone was detected only a few times. This chain joins TRBV19 and TRBJ2-7; TRBD2 matches 13 bases. Unmatched junction bases numbered 1, after V lost 3 bases and J lost 2 bases. The CDR3 covers 15 residues. CDR1 LNHDA and CDR2 SQIVND come from the germline V gene (reference sequence). This CDR3 reads CASSIGTSGTYEQYF. CDR3 in DNA: TGTGCCAGTAGTATTGGGACTAGCGGGACCTACGAGCAGTACTTC.

This clone was observed a handful of times. The gene calls are TRBV7-2 and TRBJ1-5; D unclear. Germline-derived CDR1 and CDR2 are SGHTA and FQGNSA. Between the trimmed V and J ends, which lost 2 bases and 6 bases, there was a span of 8 bases. This CDR3 has 13 amino acids. The chain's CDR3 is CASSLNMAQPQHF. CDR3 bases: TGTGCCAGCAGCTTAAATATGGCTCAGCCCCAGCATTTT.

V and J are TRBV18 and TRBJ2-2; TRBD1 matches 8 bases. CDR3 length: 18 residues. Germline CDR1 KGHSH, CDR2 LQKENI. Trimming removed 2 bases from V and 0 bases from J; junction bases left unmatched: 8. CDR3 in DNA: TGTGCCAGCTCACCATTAGACAGGGGCCGATCGAACACCGGGGAGCTGTTTTTT. This codes for CASSPLDRGRSNTGELFF. The complete variable domain, with remaining parts taken from reference TRBV18 and TRBJ2-2, reads NAGVMQNPRHLVRRRGQEARLRCSPMKGHSHVYWYRQLPEEGLKFMVYLQKENIIDESGMPKERFSAEFPKEGPSILRIQQVVRGDSAAYFCASSPLDRGRSNTGELFFGEGSRLTVL.

Only a few counts were recorded for this clone. V gene TRBV6-5 combines with J gene TRBJ1-1; tentative D call: TRBD1 (5 bases). V was clipped by 6 bases and J by 4 bases, with 9 bases between them. The CDR3 runs to 12 residues. Germline V gene data show CDR1 as MNHEY and CDR2 as SVGAGI. The CDR3, as DNA: TGTGCCAGCAGGCAGGGTCTCACTGAAGCTTTCTTT. It specifies CASRQGLTEAFF.

This clone was seen a handful of times. V gene TRBV9 combines with J gene TRBJ2-1; TRBD2 matches 10 bases. CDR3 size: 15 residues. The V gene's germline CDR1 is SGDLS and CDR2 YYNGEE. V shed 4 bases, J shed 9 bases, and the junction held 10 bases outside the gene matches. CDR3 DNA sequence: TGTGCCAGCAGCTTTTCTAGCGGGAGCGCTGGTGAGCAGTTCTTC. Its protein product is CASSFSSGSAGEQFF.